This is a list of T cell receptor beta chains from one sample in a study of blood T cell repertoires in COVID-19. The repertoire was sequenced with immunoSEQ multiplex PCR; TCRdb's copy has only in-frame clones and lacks some. The sample includes about 370,000 clones, about 90% seen only once; the top ten take approximately 1.5%. Sequencing used PBMCs or T cells enriched from blood (not recorded which). Receptor source: a woman aged 25 to 39 who had recovered from COVID-19. Each CDR3 is given with its conserved first and last residue. Expanded clones are given a class, and other clones once, few, many or no size at all.

j_call v_call cdr3_length clone_size cdr3_aa
TRBJ2-2 TRBV3-1/TRBV3-2 16 . CASRGEGLAGAGELFF
TRBJ1-5 TRBV19 16 . CASSIRLGQGNQPQHF
TRBJ1-6 TRBV19 13 . CASSNQQGVTLHF
TRBJ1-4 TRBV24-1 16 . CATSAGGGRGRGELFF
TRBJ1-5 TRBV6-1 13 . CASSERALQPQHF
TRBJ1-5 TRBV2 17 . CASSDRAGGTVNQPQHF
TRBJ2-5 TRBV9 15 . CASSVEGGSGETQYF
TRBJ1-1 TRBV27 16 . CASSLNVRARRTEAFF
TRBJ2-1 TRBV24-1 14 . CATRSSGPYNEQFF
TRBJ2-7 TRBV29-1 13 . CSVARAGLYEQYF
TRBJ1-5 TRBV24-1 18 . CATAKFGGTPRPGQPQHF
TRBJ2-3 TRBV5-1 17 . CASTENSQGGRTDTQYF
TRBJ2-2 TRBV7-3 14 . CASSLTGLTGELFF
TRBJ1-5 TRBV7-2 16 once CASSLFYGGDDQPQHF
TRBJ2-3 TRBV7-9 15 . CASSSRTKSTDTQYF
TRBJ1-3 TRBV18 15 once CASSPRGRNGNTIYF
TRBJ2-3 TRBV2 16 . CASRAPGQGAKYAQYF
TRBJ1-2 TRBV5-4 14 . CASSLAHDAGGYTF
TRBJ1-5 TRBV30 13 once CAWSQGQNQPQHF
TRBJ1-6 TRBV19 16 . CASSIVGSVLESPLHF
TRBJ1-2 TRBV19 15 . CASRTLGVTNYGYTF
TRBJ1-1 TRBV6-2/TRBV6-3 13 . CASSPAGQGETFF
TRBJ2-5 TRBV20-1 11 . CSASSQETQYF
TRBJ1-1 TRBV10-3 14 . CAIRPTGVNTEAFF
TRBJ1-5 TRBV12-3/TRBV12-4 12 . CASREGNQPQHF
TRBJ2-7 TRBV7-6 13 . CASSPPLSYEQYF
TRBJ1-6 TRBV5-1 15 . CASSVGTANNSPLHF
TRBJ2-5 TRBV7-6 14 once CASSTRELRETQYF
TRBJ2-3 TRBV5-4 17 . CASSLGLAGGQTDTQYF
TRBJ1-2 TRBV5-1 13 . CASRAGTAYGYTF
TRBJ1-5 TRBV4-3 15 . CASSQNRGNNQPQHF
TRBJ2-3 TRBV18 17 . CASSPPILAGDSDTQYF
TRBJ2-3 TRBV19 15 . CASSISTRSTDTQYF
TRBJ1-5 TRBV7-2 17 . CASSLRVEYYSNQPQHF
TRBJ2-7 TRBV19 13 few CASSRTAQGEQYF
TRBJ2-2 TRBV7-6 17 . CASSLGSGDTNTGELFF
TRBJ1-5 TRBV6-2/TRBV6-3 14 . CASNPRGINQPQHF
TRBJ2-7 TRBV5-6 15 . CASSSTGTGGYEQYF
TRBJ2-2 TRBV19 15 . CACKAIDRNTGELFF
TRBJ1-4 TRBV6-5 14 . CASALTGVNEKLFF
TRBJ2-3 TRBV21-1 19 . CASSKTTSPVSTSTDTQYF
TRBJ2-1 TRBV7-2 15 . CASSLDPRGYSEQFF
TRBJ1-2 TRBV3-1/TRBV3-2 14 . CASSQVRGKYGYTF
TRBJ1-2 TRBV28 10 . CASSLRGIHF
TRBJ1-2 TRBV6-6 15 . CASSPNRDRGHGYTF
TRBJ2-5 TRBV6-2/TRBV6-3 15 once CASSAQMTGGETQYF